Below are 17 T cell receptor beta chains sequenced from a single sample in a study of Ad26.COV2.S vaccination and SARS-CoV-2 variants. Some clones are missing from TCRdb's copy, which holds only in-frame ones; the method was immunoSEQ multiplex PCR. There are about 350,000 clones in the sample; approximately 90% occur only once, and roughly 5% lies in the top ten. Specified treatment: 15 to 20 received Ad26.COV2.S at low or high dose, single or two shots; about 5 received placebo; per-sample allocation not given. Sample collection was performed on day 63 after the first vaccine or placebo injection. This specimen was peripheral blood, taken in a trial of Ad26.COV2.S vaccine versus placebo. These receptors came from a person aged 18 to 65 who received the Ad26.COV2.S COVID-19 vaccine or a placebo.

This rearrangement joins TRBV7-9 to TRBJ1-4; 7 positions match TRBD1. The germline V gene encodes CDR1 SEHNR and CDR2 FQNEAQ (reference sequence). J was trimmed by 6 bases and V by 4 bases; bases with no gene match: 2. The CDR3 length is 13 residues. The CDR3 reads CASSWGTDEKLFF. In DNA form, the CDR3 reads TGTGCCAGCAGCTGGGGGACAGATGAAAAACTGTTTTTT. The complete variable domain, with remaining parts taken from reference TRBV7-9 and TRBJ1-4, reads DTGVSQNPRHKITKRGQNVTFRCDPISEHNRLYWYRQTLGQGPEFLTYFQNEAQLEKSRLLSDRFSAERPKGSFSTLEIQRTEQGDSAMYLCASSWGTDEKLFFGSGTQLSVL.

The sample holds one count of this clone. The CDR3 sequence: CATSVGTGPATEAFF. The DNA of the CDR3 is TGTGCCACCAGTGTCGGGACAGGACCCGCCACTGAAGCTTTCTTT. The genes are TRBV24-1 and TRBJ1-1; 8 bases are a match to TRBD1. The CDR3 contains 15 residues. Trimming cost V 5 bases and J 4 bases; bases outside gene matches: 8. From germline, CDR1 is KGHDR and CDR2 SFDVKD.

This rearrangement joins TRBV28 to TRBJ2-1; 11 nucleotides align to TRBD2. Per the germline V gene, CDR1 is MDHEN and CDR2 is SYDVKM. V shed 5 bases, J shed 6 bases, and the junction held 15 bases outside the gene matches. CDR3 length equals 18 residues. CDR3 residues: CASSLRGLAARGSNEQFF. Written as DNA, the CDR3 is TGTGCCAGCAGTCTTAGGGGACTAGCGGCGCGGGGGTCCAATGAGCAGTTCTTC.

The V gene is TRBV5-1, the J gene TRBJ1-2, with 7 bases aligning to TRBD1. Germline CDR1 and CDR2: SGHRS and YFSETQ. The CDR3 is made up of 14 amino acids. V was pared by 4 bases and J by 4 bases, with 7 bases of the junction left unmatched. CDR3 in DNA: TGCGCCAGCAGCGGGGACAGCCTGGCCTATGGCTACACCTTC. Amino acid sequence: CASSGDSLAYGYTF.

Of note for this clone: Other DNA sequences of this sample code for an identical CDR3. This sequence joins TRBV3-1 (or the pseudogene TRBV3-2) and TRBJ1-5, with D possibly being TRBD1 (6 bases). The CDR3 spans 14 residues. Trimming took 2 bases from V and 3 from J, leaving 8 bases between them. Germline CDR1 reads LGHDT; CDR2 reads YNNKEL (reference sequence). The CDR3, as DNA: TGTGCCAGCAGCCAAAGGGGGTCCAATCAGCCCCAGCATTTT. It translates to CASSQRGSNQPQHF.

The gene calls are TRBV6-1 and TRBJ1-5; TRBD1 aligns across 8 bases. Trimming at V came to 1 base and at J to 7 bases, leaving 6 bases not matched to a gene. CDR3 length: 15 amino acids. The V gene's germline CDR1 is MNHNS and CDR2 SASEGT. The CDR3 is CASSEGGTGGQPQHF. The CDR3 DNA is TGTGCCAGCAGTGAAGGTGGGACAGGAGGACAGCCCCAGCATTTT.

This clone occurred a few times. The chain joins TRBV7-3 to TRBJ1-1, with D unclear. V shed 0 bases and J shed 1 base, with 6 bases lying between them. Germline CDR1 reads SGHTA; CDR2 reads FQGTGA. This CDR3 is 14 amino acids long. CDR3 in DNA: TGTGCCAGCAGCTTAACGAGTGAGAACACTGAAGCTTTCTTT. Translation gives CASSLTSENTEAFF.

The CDR3 sequence is CASSLTGVGQPQHF. CDR3 bases: TGTGCCAGCAGCCTTACAGGGGTCGGTCAGCCCCAGCATTTT. The chain is built from TRBV3-1 (or the pseudogene TRBV3-2) and TRBJ1-5; 7 positions agree with TRBD1. The CDR3 is 14 residues long. With 4 bases clipped from V and 6 bases from J, the junction kept 6 bases outside the gene matches. The germline gives CDR1 LGHDT, CDR2 YNNKEL (reference sequence).

This chain uses TRBV11-3 with TRBJ1-5; D is undetermined. V gave up 0 bases and J gave up 5 bases, with 11 bases separating them. Germline V CDR1 and CDR2: SGHNT, YENEEA. The CDR3 loop spans 15 amino acids. The CDR3, as DNA: TGTGCCAGCAGCTTAGACTGGCAGTACGATCAGCCCCAGCATTTT. Its protein product is CASSLDWQYDQPQHF.

V usage is TRBV10-3 and J usage is TRBJ1-2, with a possible D match to TRBD1 (6 bases). The CDR3 runs 16 residues. V was shortened by 4 bases and J by 5 bases, with 20 bases between the two germline ends. The germline V gene encodes CDR1 ENHRY and CDR2 SYGVKD. The CDR3 protein is CAISVGGASSTYGYTF. The CDR3 DNA follows: TGTGCCATCAGTGTGGGGGGGGCATCCTCTACGTATGGCTACACCTTC.

The chain combines TRBV5-1 with TRBJ1-2, with 7 bases fitting TRBD1. The V and J ends lost 5 bases and 7 bases, in that order; junction bases with no gene match: 11. This CDR3 comprises 14 residues. The germline gives CDR1 SGHRS, CDR2 YFSETQ. The CDR3 here is CASRIGQAGAGYTF. Here the CDR3 DNA reads TGCGCCAGCAGGATTGGACAGGCAGGGGCTGGCTACACCTTC.

The chain employs TRBV4-1 and TRBJ2-4; D not resolved. CDR3 size: 16 residues. Trimming removed 3 bases from V and 0 bases from J, with 12 bases in between. CDR1 is MGHRA and CDR2 is YSYEKL in the germline V gene. In nucleotides, the CDR3 is TGCGCCAGCAGCCAGGGTGTTTCTGTAGCCAAAAACATTCAGTACTTC. Translation gives CASSQGVSVAKNIQYF.

The V call is TRBV19, the J call TRBJ1-5; the match to TRBD1 covers 7 bases. CDR1 is LNHDA and CDR2 is SQIVND in the germline V gene (reference sequence). With V trimmed by 7 bases and J by 4 bases, 10 bases remained unmatched. The CDR3 is 15 residues long. DNA for the CDR3: TGTGCCAGTACCGGGGACAGTTTTGGTAATCAGCCCCAGCATTTT. The encoded protein is CASTGDSFGNQPQHF.

This rearrangement joins TRBV29-1 to TRBJ2-6; D not certain. The CDR3 has 13 amino acids. Trimming took 3 bases from V and 8 from J, leaving 11 bases between them. Germline V CDR1 and CDR2: SQVTM, ANQGSEA. The CDR3 here is CSVDRQPPNVLTF. The CDR3 nucleotides are TGCAGCGTTGATCGGCAGCCCCCCAACGTCCTGACTTTC. Looking up the rest from reference TRBV29-1 and TRBJ2-6 gives the full variable domain: SAVISQKPSRDICQRGTSLTIQCQVDSQVTMMFWYRQQPGQSLTLIATANQGSEATYESGFVIDKFPISRPNLTFSTLTVSNMSPEDSSIYLCSVDRQPPNVLTFGAGSRLTVL.

This rearrangement joins TRBV29-1 to TRBJ2-5; D gene ambiguous. The germline gives CDR1 SQVTM, CDR2 ANQGSEA. The CDR3 is 14 residues long. V was trimmed by 6 bases and J by 0 bases, leaving 14 bases between them. CDR3 in DNA: TGCAGCGTACTTGGACGGTTAAACCAAGAGACCCAGTACTTC. It yields the protein CSVLGRLNQETQYF.

Only one count was recorded for this clone. The chain links TRBV27 to TRBJ2-3; possibly TRBD1 or TRBD2 for D (6 bases each). The CDR3 covers 16 residues. Germline V gene sequence: CDR1 MNHEY, CDR2 SMNVEV (reference sequence). The V end was cut by 7 bases, the J end by 2 bases, with 19 bases between. CDR3 protein: CASTESPGGPTDTQYF. CDR3 sequence (DNA): TGTGCCAGCACCGAATCTCCTGGGGGGCCCACAGATACGCAGTATTTT.

V usage is TRBV3-1 (or the pseudogene TRBV3-2) and J usage is TRBJ1-2; perhaps TRBD1 as D (5 bases). Germline V gene data show CDR1 as LGHDT and CDR2 as YNNKEL (reference sequence). This CDR3 is 16 amino acids long. The V end lost 4 bases, the J end lost 1 base, and 16 bases lay between the germline ends. The CDR3 here is CASSRRQGRGNYGYTF. The CDR3 DNA follows: TGTGCCAGCAGCCGTCGTCAGGGTCGGGGTAACTATGGCTACACCTTC.